Listed below are T cell receptor beta chains from one sample, sequenced in a study of blood T cell repertoires in COVID-19. Sequencing used immunoSEQ multiplex PCR; TCRdb keeps in-frame clones, though not all of them. The repertoire consists of approximately 260,000 clones, with approximately 83% occurring once and the leading ten covering 8% to 13%. Sequencing used peripheral blood. These receptors were collected from an older woman with acute or convalescent COVID-19. CDR3s include the opening cysteine and the closing phenylalanine or tryptophan.

cdr3_length,v_call,cdr3_aa
13,TRBV5-6,CASSRDRNYGYTF
19,TRBV7-8,CASSRSTGTVSSGANVLTF
14,TRBV18,CASSRLEGNTEAFF
14,TRBV5-1,CASSPDRANYGYTF
15,TRBV19,CASSIGGTTRNTIYF
12,TRBV6-5,CASTSGPEEAFF
15,TRBV3-1/TRBV3-2,CASSLTGGANYGYTF
12,TRBV2,CASSLLYTEAFF
15,TRBV5-4,CASSLAPGGTGELFF
15,TRBV2,CASTEQGDLNTEAFF
14,TRBV11-2,CASSHDRVSDEQYF
14,TRBV7-9,CASSSGQPNSPLHF
16,TRBV18,CASSPQRGQGSNEQFF
14,TRBV2,CASSKGQADQPQHF
14,TRBV3-1/TRBV3-2,CASSHITGGTEAFF
15,TRBV18,CASSNRTGMYNEQFF
15,TRBV7-9,CASSLKRQPYQPQHF
14,TRBV5-1,CASSLVEGGETQYF
15,TRBV5-4,CASSQLAGGFNTQYF
16,TRBV10-3,CAINEGANGRNTEAFF
13,TRBV12-3/TRBV12-4,CASSLRGNYGYTF
17,TRBV3-1/TRBV3-2,CASSQVGSGGSLYGYTF
15,TRBV6-5,CASRSGLFSYNEQFF
14,TRBV2,CASRGLTPNQPQHF
16,TRBV6-1,CASSDRGGRYNSPLHF
15,TRBV5-1,CASSVLAFSYNEQFF
14,TRBV11-2,CASSLAGGSTEAFF
16,TRBV11-2,CASSLDRGGTGNTIYF
14,TRBV7-3,CASSSGQFMGEQFF
16,TRBV5-1,CASSLAASGGQETQYF
14,TRBV7-2,CASSPGTRTDTQYF
13,TRBV3-1/TRBV3-2,CASRVQVGAEAFF
15,TRBV10-1,CASSRGGASYNEQFF
13,TRBV13,CASSLRGTYEQYF
14,TRBV9,CASSIDREGNTIYF
17,TRBV9,CASSVIPGGGDTGELFF
15,TRBV25-1,CASSDHGTGLYEQYF
10,TRBV27,CASRRSEAFF
13,TRBV5-1,CASSWRGPTEAFF
14,TRBV5-6,CASRDGTGISGYTF
13,TRBV6-5,CASSYQWNTEAFF
13,TRBV9,CASSASGARGYTF
12,TRBV30,CAWRPDNSPLHF
15,TRBV11-2,CASSPGQLRNYGYTF
14,TRBV19,CASSKGQSTYEQYF